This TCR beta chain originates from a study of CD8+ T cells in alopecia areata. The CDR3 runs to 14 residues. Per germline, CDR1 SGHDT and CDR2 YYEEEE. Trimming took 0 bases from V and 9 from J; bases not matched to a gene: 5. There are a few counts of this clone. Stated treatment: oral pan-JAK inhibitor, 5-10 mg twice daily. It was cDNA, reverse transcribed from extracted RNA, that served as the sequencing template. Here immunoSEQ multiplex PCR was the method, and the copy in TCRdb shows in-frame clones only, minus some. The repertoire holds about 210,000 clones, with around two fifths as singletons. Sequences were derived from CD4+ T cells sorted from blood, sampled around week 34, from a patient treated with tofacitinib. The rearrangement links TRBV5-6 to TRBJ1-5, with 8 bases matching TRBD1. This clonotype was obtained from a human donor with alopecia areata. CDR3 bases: TGTGCCAGCAGCTTGGGGACAGGGTTTCGGCCCCAGCATTTT. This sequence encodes CASSLGTGFRPQHF.